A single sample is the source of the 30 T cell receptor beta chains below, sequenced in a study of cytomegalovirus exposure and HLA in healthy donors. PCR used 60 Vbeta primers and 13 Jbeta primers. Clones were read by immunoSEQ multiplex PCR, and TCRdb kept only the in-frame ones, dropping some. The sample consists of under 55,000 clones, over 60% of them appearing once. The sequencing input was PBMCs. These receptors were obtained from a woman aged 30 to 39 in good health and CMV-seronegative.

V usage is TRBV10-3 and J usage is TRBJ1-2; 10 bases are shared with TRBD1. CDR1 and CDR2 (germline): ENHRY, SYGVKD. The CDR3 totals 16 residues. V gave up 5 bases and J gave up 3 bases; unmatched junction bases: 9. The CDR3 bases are TGTGCCATCAGTCAAAGGGACAGGGGCATGGACTATGGCTACACCTTC. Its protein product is CAISQRDRGMDYGYTF.

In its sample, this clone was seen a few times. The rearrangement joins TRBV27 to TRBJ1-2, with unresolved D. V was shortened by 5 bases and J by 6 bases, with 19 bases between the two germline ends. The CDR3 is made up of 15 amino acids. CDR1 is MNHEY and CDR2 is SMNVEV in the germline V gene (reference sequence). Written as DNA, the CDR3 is TGTGCCAGCAGTCGGCTTAGCCGGGGAGAGGATGGCTACACCTTC. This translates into CASSRLSRGEDGYTF.

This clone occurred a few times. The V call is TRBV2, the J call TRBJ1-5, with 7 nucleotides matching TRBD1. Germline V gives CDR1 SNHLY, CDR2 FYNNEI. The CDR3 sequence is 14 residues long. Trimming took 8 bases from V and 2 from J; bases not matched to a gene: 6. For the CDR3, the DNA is TGTGCCAGCGGCCAGGGGGACGGCAATCAGCCCCAGCATTTT. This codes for CASGQGDGNQPQHF. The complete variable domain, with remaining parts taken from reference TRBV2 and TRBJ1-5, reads EPEVTQTPSHQVTQMGQEVILRCVPISNHLYFYWYRQILGQKVEFLVSFYNNEISEKSEIFDDQFSVERPDGSNFTLKIRSTKLEDSAMYFCASGQGDGNQPQHFGDGTRLSIL.

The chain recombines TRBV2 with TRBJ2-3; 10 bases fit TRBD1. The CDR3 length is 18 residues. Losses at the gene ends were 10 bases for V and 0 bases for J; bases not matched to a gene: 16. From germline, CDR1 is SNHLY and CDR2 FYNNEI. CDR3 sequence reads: CANTGTGVSTSSTDTQYF. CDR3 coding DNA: TGTGCCAACACCGGGACAGGGGTCTCTACCTCTAGCACAGATACGCAGTATTTT.

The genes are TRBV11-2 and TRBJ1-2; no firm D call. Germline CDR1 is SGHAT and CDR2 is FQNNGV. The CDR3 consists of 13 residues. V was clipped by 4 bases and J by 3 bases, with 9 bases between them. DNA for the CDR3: TGTGCCAGCAGCTCCCCAAAGCACTATGGCTACACCTTC. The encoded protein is CASSSPKHYGYTF. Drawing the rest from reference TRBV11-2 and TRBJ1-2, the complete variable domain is EAGVAQSPRYKIIEKRQSVAFWCNPISGHATLYWYQQILGQGPKLLIQFQNNGVVDDSQLPKDRFSAERLKGVDSTLKIQPAKLEDSAVYLCASSSPKHYGYTFGSGTRLTVV.

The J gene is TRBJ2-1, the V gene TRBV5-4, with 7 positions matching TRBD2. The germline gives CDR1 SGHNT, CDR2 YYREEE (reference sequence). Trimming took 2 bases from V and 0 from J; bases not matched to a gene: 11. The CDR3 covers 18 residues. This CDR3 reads CASSFGGSAGSSYNEQFF. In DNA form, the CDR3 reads TGTGCCAGCAGCTTCGGCGGGAGTGCCGGTAGCTCCTACAATGAGCAGTTCTTC.

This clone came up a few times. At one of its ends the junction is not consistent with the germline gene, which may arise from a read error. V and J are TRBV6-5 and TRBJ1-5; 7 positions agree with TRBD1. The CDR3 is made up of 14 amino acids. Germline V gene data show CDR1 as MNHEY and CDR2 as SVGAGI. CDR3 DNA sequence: TGTGCCAGGAGTTTAGGACAGGGCAATCAGCCCCAGCATTTT. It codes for CARSLGQGNQPQHF.

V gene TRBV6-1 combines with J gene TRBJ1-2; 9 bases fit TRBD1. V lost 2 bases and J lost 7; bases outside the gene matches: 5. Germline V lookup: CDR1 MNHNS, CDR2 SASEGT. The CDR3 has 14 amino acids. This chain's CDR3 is CASSESETGGGYTF. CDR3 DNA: TGTGCCAGCAGTGAATCCGAGACAGGGGGTGGCTACACCTTC.

CDR3 sequence (DNA): TGTGCCAGCAGTTACCCGACGGCCAGGGGGCTCGAGCAGTACTTC. Its translation is CASSYPTARGLEQYF. The chain joins TRBV6-6 to TRBJ2-7; 8 bases line up with TRBD1. With 2 bases clipped from V and 6 bases from J, the junction kept 9 bases outside the gene matches. The CDR3 runs to 15 residues. Looked up from germline, CDR1 is MNHNY and CDR2 is SVGAGI (reference sequence).

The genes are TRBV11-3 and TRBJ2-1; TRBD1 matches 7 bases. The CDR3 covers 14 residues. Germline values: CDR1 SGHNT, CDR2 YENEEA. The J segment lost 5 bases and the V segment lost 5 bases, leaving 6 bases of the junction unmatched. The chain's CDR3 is CASSRTGNNNEQFF. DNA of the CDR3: TGTGCCAGCAGCCGGACAGGTAATAACAATGAGCAGTTCTTC.

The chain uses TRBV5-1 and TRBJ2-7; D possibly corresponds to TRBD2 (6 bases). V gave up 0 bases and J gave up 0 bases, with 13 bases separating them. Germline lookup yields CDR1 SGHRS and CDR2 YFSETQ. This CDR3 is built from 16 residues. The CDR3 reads CASSLGFGGSSYEQYF. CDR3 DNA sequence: TGCGCCAGCAGCTTGGGTTTTGGGGGGAGCTCCTACGAGCAGTACTTC. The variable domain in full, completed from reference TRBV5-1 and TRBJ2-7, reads KAGVTQTPRYLIKTRGQQVTLSCSPISGHRSVSWYQQTPGQGLQFLFEYFSETQRNKGNFPGRFSGRQFSNSRSEMNVSTLELGDSALYLCASSLGFGGSSYEQYFGPGTRLTVT.

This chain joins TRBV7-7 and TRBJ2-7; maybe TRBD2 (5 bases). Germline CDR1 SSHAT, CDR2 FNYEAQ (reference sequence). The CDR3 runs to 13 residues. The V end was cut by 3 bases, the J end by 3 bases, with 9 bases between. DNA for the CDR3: TGTGCCAGCAGCTTGGAGGATAACTACGAGCAGTACTTC. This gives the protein CASSLEDNYEQYF. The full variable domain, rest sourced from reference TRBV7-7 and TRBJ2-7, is GAGVSQSPRYKVTKRGQDVTLRCDPISSHATLYWYQQALGQGPEFLTYFNYEAQPDKSGLPSDRFSAERPEGSISTLTIQRTEQRDSAMYRCASSLEDNYEQYFGPGTRLTVT.

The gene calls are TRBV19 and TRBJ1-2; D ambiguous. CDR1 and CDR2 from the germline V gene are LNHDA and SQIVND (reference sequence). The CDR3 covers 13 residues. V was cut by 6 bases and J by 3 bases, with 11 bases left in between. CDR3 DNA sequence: TGTGCCAGTAGACCCCTCGGGGACTATGGCTACACCTTC. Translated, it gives CASRPLGDYGYTF. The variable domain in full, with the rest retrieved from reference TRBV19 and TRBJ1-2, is DGGITQSPKYLFRKEGQNVTLSCEQNLNHDAMYWYRQDPGQGLRLIYYSQIVNDFQKGDIAEGYSVSREKKESFPLTVTSAQKNPTAFYLCASRPLGDYGYTFGSGTRLTVV.

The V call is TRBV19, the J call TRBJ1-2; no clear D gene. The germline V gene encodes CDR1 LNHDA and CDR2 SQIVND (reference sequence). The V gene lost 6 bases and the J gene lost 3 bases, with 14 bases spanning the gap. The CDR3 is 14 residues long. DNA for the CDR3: TGTGCCAGTAGCCTCGTTATGTACTACTATGGCTACACCTTC. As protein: CASSLVMYYYGYTF.

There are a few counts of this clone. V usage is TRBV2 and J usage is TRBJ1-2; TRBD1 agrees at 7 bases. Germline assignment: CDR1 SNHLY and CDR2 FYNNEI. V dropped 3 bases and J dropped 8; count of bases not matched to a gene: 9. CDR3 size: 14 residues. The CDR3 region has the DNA TGTGCCAGCAGTGACCCGGGACAGAGGCCGGGCTACACCTTC. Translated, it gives CASSDPGQRPGYTF.

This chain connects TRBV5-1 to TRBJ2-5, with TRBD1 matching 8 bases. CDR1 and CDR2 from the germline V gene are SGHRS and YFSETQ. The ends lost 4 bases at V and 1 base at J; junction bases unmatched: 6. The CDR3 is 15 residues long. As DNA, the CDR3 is TGCGCCAGCAGCCGACAGGGGATACTCCAAGAGACCCAGTACTTC. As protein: CASSRQGILQETQYF.

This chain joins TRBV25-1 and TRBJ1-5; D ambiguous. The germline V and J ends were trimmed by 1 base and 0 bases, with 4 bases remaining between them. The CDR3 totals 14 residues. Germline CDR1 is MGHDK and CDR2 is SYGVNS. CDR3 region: CASSEFHSNQPQHF. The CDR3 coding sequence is TGTGCCAGCAGTGAATTTCATAGCAATCAGCCCCAGCATTTT.

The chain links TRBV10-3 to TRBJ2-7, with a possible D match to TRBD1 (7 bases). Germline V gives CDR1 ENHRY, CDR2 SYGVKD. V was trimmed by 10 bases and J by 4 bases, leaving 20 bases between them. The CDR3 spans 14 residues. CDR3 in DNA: TGTGCCACCTCTCAAGCAGGGGGGATATACGAGCAGTACTTC. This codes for CATSQAGGIYEQYF.

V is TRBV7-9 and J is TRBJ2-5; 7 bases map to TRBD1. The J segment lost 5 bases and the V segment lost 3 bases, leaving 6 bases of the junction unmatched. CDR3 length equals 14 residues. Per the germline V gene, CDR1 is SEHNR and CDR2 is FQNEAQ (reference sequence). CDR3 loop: CASSLGTVDETQYF. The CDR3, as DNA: TGTGCCAGCAGCTTGGGGACAGTTGATGAGACCCAGTACTTC.

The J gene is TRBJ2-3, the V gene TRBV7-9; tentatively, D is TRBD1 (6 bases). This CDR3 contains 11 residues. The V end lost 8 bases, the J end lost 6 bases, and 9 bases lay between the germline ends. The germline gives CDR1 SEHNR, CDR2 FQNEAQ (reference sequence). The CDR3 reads CASLRGDTQYF. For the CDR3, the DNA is TGTGCCAGCCTCAGGGGCGATACGCAGTATTTT.

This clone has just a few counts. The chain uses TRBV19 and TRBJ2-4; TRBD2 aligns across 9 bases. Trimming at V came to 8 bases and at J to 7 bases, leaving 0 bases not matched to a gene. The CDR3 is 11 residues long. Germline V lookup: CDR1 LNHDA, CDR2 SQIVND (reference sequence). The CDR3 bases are TGTGCCAGTGGACTAGCGAACATTCAGTACTTC. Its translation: CASGLANIQYF.

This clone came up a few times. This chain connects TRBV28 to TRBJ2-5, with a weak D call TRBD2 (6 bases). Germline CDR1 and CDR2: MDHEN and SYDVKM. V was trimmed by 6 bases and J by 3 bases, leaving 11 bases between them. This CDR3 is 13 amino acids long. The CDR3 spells CASRPSGEETQYF. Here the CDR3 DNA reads TGTGCCAGCAGGCCCTCGGGAGAAGAGACCCAGTACTTC.

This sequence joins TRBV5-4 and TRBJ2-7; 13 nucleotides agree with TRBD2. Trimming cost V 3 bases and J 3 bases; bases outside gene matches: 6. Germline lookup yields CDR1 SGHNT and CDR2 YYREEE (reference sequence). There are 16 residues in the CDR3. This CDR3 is CASSSGTSGAIYEQYF. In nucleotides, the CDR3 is TGTGCCAGCAGCTCCGGGACTAGCGGGGCGATCTACGAGCAGTACTTC. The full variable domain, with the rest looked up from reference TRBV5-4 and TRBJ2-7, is ETGVTQSPTHLIKTRGQQVTLRCSSQSGHNTVSWYQQALGQGPQFIFQYYREEENGRGNFPPRFSGLQFPNYSSELNVNALELDDSALYLCASSSGTSGAIYEQYFGPGTRLTVT.

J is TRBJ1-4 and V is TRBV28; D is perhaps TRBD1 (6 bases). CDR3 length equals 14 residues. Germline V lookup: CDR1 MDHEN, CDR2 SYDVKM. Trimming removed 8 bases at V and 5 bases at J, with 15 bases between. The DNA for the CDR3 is TGTGCCAGCCTACGGGGGGGCCGAAATGAAAAACTGTTTTTT. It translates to CASLRGGRNEKLFF.

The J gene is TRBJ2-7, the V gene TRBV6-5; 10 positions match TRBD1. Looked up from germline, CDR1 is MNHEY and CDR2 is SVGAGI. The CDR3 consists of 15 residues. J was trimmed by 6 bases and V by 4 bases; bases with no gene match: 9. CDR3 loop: CASSSSGTGALEQYF. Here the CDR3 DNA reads TGTGCCAGCAGTTCCTCCGGGACAGGGGCCCTCGAGCAGTACTTC.

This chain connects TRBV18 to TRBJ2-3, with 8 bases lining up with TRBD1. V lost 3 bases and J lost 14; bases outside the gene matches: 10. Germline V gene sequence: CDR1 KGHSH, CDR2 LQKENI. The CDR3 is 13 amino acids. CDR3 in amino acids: CASSPSAQGDGYF. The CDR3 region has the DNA TGTGCCAGCTCACCCTCCGCACAGGGGGACGGGTATTTT.

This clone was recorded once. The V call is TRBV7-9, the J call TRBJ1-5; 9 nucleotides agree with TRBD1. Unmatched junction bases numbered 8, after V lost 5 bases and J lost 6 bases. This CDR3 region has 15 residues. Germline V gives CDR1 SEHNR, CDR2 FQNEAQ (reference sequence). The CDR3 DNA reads TGTGCCAGCAGCCCAGGGACAGGGTGGGGTCAGCCCCAGCATTTT. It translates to CASSPGTGWGQPQHF.

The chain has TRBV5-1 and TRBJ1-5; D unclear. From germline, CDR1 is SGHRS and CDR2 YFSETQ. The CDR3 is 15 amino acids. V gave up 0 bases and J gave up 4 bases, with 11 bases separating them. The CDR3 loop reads CASSLGYGENQPQHF. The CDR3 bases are TGCGCCAGCAGCTTGGGATACGGGGAAAATCAGCCCCAGCATTTT.

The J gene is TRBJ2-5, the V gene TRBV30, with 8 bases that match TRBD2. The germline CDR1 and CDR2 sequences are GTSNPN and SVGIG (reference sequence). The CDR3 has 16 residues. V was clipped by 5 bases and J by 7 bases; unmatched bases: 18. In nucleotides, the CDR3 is TGTGCCTGGGCTAGCCGTCGAGCGGGGGTGATATGGACCCAGTACTTC. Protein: CAWASRRAGVIWTQYF.

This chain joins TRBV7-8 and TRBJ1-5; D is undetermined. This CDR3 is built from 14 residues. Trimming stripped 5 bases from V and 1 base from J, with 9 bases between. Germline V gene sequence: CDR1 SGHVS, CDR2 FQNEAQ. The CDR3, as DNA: TGTGCCAGCAGCGCCCGGGTGAGCAATCAGCCCCAGCATTTT. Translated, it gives CASSARVSNQPQHF. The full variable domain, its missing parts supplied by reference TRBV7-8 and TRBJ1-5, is GAGVSQSPRYKVAKRGQDVALRCDPISGHVSLFWYQQALGQGPEFLTYFQNEAQLDKSGLPSDRFFAERPEGSVSTLKIQRTQQEDSAVYLCASSARVSNQPQHFGDGTRLSIL.